This passage covers 30 T cell receptor beta chains from one sample sequenced in a study of T cells in Graves' hyperthyroidism and ophthalmopathy. Using RNA transcripts as the source, TCR beta CDR3 regions were amplified. A first-round RT-PCR of the TCR CDR3 used the HTBI primer set. Each CDR3 protein is one row after TCRdb ran MiXCR on the multiplex PCR reads. The data show around 500,000 distinct CDR3 sequences, 14% seen once. Specimen: blood. The receptors shown here come from a middle-aged woman with Graves' hyperthyroidism.

This clonotype was picked up many times. V gene TRBV5-5 combines with J gene TRBJ2-7, with unresolved D. Germline-derived CDR1 and CDR2 are SGHKS and YYEKEE (reference sequence). Deletions cut 4 bases from V and 0 bases from J, with 14 bases between. This CDR3 region has 15 residues. Here the CDR3 reads CASSVDGTSSYEQYF. CDR3 DNA: TGTGCCAGCAGCGTGGACGGAACCAGCTCCTACGAGCAGTACTTC.

This clonotype was counted only a few times. This sequence joins TRBV6-1 and TRBJ2-1; no clear D. V was cut by 7 bases and J by 2 bases, with 12 bases left in between. The CDR3 runs to 14 residues. Looked up from germline, CDR1 is MNHNS and CDR2 is SASEGT. Here the CDR3 reads CASTSGSAYNEQFF. The DNA for the CDR3 is TGTGCCAGCACTTCAGGTTCTGCCTACAATGAGCAGTTCTTC.

This clonotype was observed at least ten times. This sequence joins TRBV10-3 and TRBJ2-5, with 10 bases aligning to TRBD2. This CDR3 region has 16 residues. V trimming: 0 bases; J trimming: 3 bases; junction bases outside the gene matches: 4. Germline CDR1 and CDR2: ENHRY and SYGVKD. The CDR3 loop is CAISESGLAGEETQYF. The CDR3 DNA reads as TGTGCCATCAGTGAGTCTGGCCTAGCGGGAGAAGAGACCCAGTACTTC.

The sample holds many counts of this clonotype. This sequence joins TRBV29-1 and TRBJ2-3; D gene unclear. Between the trimmed V and J ends, which lost 3 bases and 1 base, there was a span of 11 bases. Germline V gene lookup returns CDR1 SQVTM and CDR2 ANQGSEA. The CDR3 covers 14 residues. The CDR3 DNA reads as TGCAGCGTTGAGGTTACCGGCGGCACAGATACGCAGTATTTT. The encoded protein is CSVEVTGGTDTQYF.

This clonotype was counted only a few times. V and J are TRBV5-5 and TRBJ2-7; TRBD2 aligns across 10 bases. This CDR3 comprises 15 residues. CDR1 is SGHKS, CDR2 YYEKEE, per germline (reference sequence). Germline trimming cut 3 bases from V and 4 bases from J; bases unmatched to any gene: 7. This CDR3 reads CASSSGTSDLYEQYF. DNA of the CDR3: TGTGCCAGCAGCTCCGGGACTAGCGACCTGTACGAGCAGTACTTC.

Many counts were recorded for this clonotype. This chain joins TRBV11-2 and TRBJ2-1; 10 positions match TRBD2. Germline-derived CDR1 and CDR2 are SGHAT and FQNNGV. J lost 5 bases, V lost 2 bases, and 6 bases had no gene match. The CDR3 runs 16 residues. In nucleotides, the CDR3 is TGTGCCAGCAGCTTATACGAGCGGGAGGGGGACAATGAGCAGTTCTTC. This encodes CASSLYEREGDNEQFF. Full variable domain (outside the CDR3, taken from reference TRBV11-2 and TRBJ2-1): EAGVAQSPRYKIIEKRQSVAFWCNPISGHATLYWYQQILGQGPKLLIQFQNNGVVDDSQLPKDRFSAERLKGVDSTLKIQPAKLEDSAVYLCASSLYEREGDNEQFFGPGTRLTVL.

The sample holds a few counts of this clonotype. The chain combines TRBV4-1 with TRBJ2-7; tentatively, D is TRBD2 (6 bases). V lost 2 bases to trimming and J lost 1 base, with 15 bases between them. The CDR3 covers 16 residues. Germline V lookup: CDR1 MGHRA, CDR2 YSYEKL. The CDR3 loop is CASSQSPGTYSYEQYF. The DNA for the CDR3 is TGCGCCAGCAGCCAAAGTCCCGGGACTTATTCCTACGAGCAGTACTTC.

The table lists this clonotype with many counts. V gene TRBV28 combines with J gene TRBJ1-5; TRBD1 matches at 9 bases. J was trimmed by 9 bases and V by 3 bases; bases with no gene match: 12. The length of the CDR3 is 16 residues. CDR1 and CDR2 (germline): MDHEN, SYDVKM. CDR3 coding DNA: TGTGCCAGCAGTTTTAGGGCAGGACAGGGGTCTCGGCCCCAGCATTTT. This sequence encodes CASSFRAGQGSRPQHF.

The sample holds a few counts of this clonotype. This chain links TRBV19 with TRBJ1-2; perhaps TRBD1 as D (6 bases). Deletions cut 6 bases from V and 2 bases from J, with 13 bases between. CDR1 LNHDA and CDR2 SQIVND come from the germline V gene (reference sequence). The CDR3 consists of 14 residues. The CDR3, as DNA: TGTGCCAGTAGAAATCCCCAGGGGAACTATGGCTACACCTTC. It is translated as CASRNPQGNYGYTF.

V gene TRBV6-5 combines with J gene TRBJ1-4; D is ambiguous. The V gene lost 0 bases and the J gene lost 0 bases, with 8 bases spanning the gap. This CDR3 has 16 amino acids. Germline CDR1 and CDR2: MNHEY and SVGAGI. The CDR3 coding sequence is TGTGCCAGCAGTTACTCGGCCAACCCAACTAATGAAAAACTGTTTTTT. As protein: CASSYSANPTNEKLFF.

V usage is TRBV5-4 and J usage is TRBJ2-7; D gene unclear. The germline CDR1 and CDR2 sequences are SGHNT and YYREEE (reference sequence). The length of the CDR3 is 13 residues. V lost 4 bases and J lost 0, with 8 bases in between. In DNA form, the CDR3 reads TGTGCCAGCAGCCATCTAGACTCCTACGAGCAGTACTTC. Its protein is CASSHLDSYEQYF.

A word on this clonotype: Mismatch with germline at one junction end may stem from a read error. The chain is built from TRBV27 and TRBJ2-7; D tentatively reads TRBD1 or TRBD2 (5 bases each). CDR3 length equals 15 residues. Germline CDR1 MNHEY, CDR2 SMNVEV (reference sequence). CDR3 bases: TGTGCTAGCAGTTCGTCCGGGGACCGCACCTACGAGCAGTACTTC. This translates into CASSSSGDRTYEQYF.

The table lists this clonotype with many counts. The V and J genes are TRBV19 and TRBJ2-7; D is undetermined. Between the trimmed V and J ends, which lost 3 bases and 3 bases, there was a span of 18 bases. CDR1 is LNHDA, CDR2 SQIVND, per germline (reference sequence). The CDR3 runs 16 residues. Here the CDR3 DNA reads TGTGCCAGTAGTATGGCCGGAGCCAGAGGATACTACGAGCAGTACTTC. Translated, it gives CASSMAGARGYYEQYF.

This clonotype showed up many times. The rearrangement uses TRBV11-2 and TRBJ2-1; D not certain. V lost 3 bases, J lost 3 bases, and 6 bases lay in between. Germline lookup yields CDR1 SGHAT and CDR2 FQNNGV. CDR3 length: 13 amino acids. CDR3 sequence: CASSLSDYNEQFF. In DNA form, the CDR3 reads TGTGCCAGCAGCTTGAGCGACTACAATGAGCAGTTCTTC.

This clonotype was picked up many times. The chain has TRBV2 and TRBJ2-7; 7 bases align to TRBD2. V gave up 6 bases and J gave up 3 bases; unmatched junction bases: 5. CDR3 length: 13 amino acids. Germline V gives CDR1 SNHLY, CDR2 FYNNEI. CDR3 sequence (DNA): TGTGCCAGCAGAGCCGGGACTAACTACGAGCAGTACTTC. This encodes CASRAGTNYEQYF.

This clonotype has only one observation. The chain has TRBV19 and TRBJ2-1; D is undetermined. Per germline, CDR1 LNHDA and CDR2 SQIVND (reference sequence). The V and J ends lost 4 bases and 4 bases respectively, with 5 bases between them. CDR3 length equals 12 residues. The DNA of the CDR3 is TGTGCCAGTAGTACCTATTACAATGAGCAGTTCTTC. Amino acids: CASSTYYNEQFF.

This clonotype turned up a few times. In nucleotides, the CDR3 is TGCAGTGCTAGAGATATACGGGGGGGGGGAAACACCATATATTTT. Translating gives CSARDIRGGGNTIYF. V usage is TRBV20-1 and J usage is TRBJ1-3; perhaps TRBD1 as D (5 bases). Germline V gives CDR1 DFQATT, CDR2 SNEGSKA (reference sequence). This CDR3 region has 15 residues. Trimming cost V 0 bases and J 4 bases, with 13 bases left between them.

This clonotype was recorded many times. The chain combines TRBV28 with TRBJ1-1; no clear D gene. The V gene's germline CDR1 is MDHEN and CDR2 SYDVKM. CDR3 size: 12 residues. Trimming shortened V by 5 bases and J by 4 bases, and 8 bases separated the two germline ends. The DNA for the CDR3 is TGTGCCAGCAGTCCCCTGGCCACTGAAGCTTTCTTT. Its translation is CASSPLATEAFF.

In this sample, this clonotype turned up a few times. The gene calls are TRBV19 and TRBJ2-1, with D perhaps TRBD2 (7 bases). CDR3 length: 15 residues. Germline CDR1 is LNHDA and CDR2 is SQIVND (reference sequence). Trimming took off 6 bases at V and 10 bases at J, with 22 bases between the two ends. The CDR3 DNA sequence: TGTGCCAGTAGCAGAATGCCCCGGGGGGCTGTAGAGCAGTTCTTC. Its protein is CASSRMPRGAVEQFF.

This clonotype occurred many times. The rearrangement uses TRBV30 and TRBJ1-5; D is perhaps TRBD1 (5 bases). The germline V gene encodes CDR1 GTSNPN and CDR2 SVGIG (reference sequence). The CDR3 contains 13 residues. V gave up 0 bases and J gave up 4 bases, with 7 bases separating them. DNA of the CDR3: TGTGCCTGGAGTGTACGGGGGAATCAGCCCCAGCATTTT. It specifies CAWSVRGNQPQHF.

This clonotype was counted many times. The chain recombines TRBV28 with TRBJ1-5; tentatively, D is TRBD1 (6 bases). This CDR3 region has 17 residues. V lost 4 bases, J lost 4 bases, and 20 bases lay in between. The germline CDR1 and CDR2 sequences are MDHEN and SYDVKM. CDR3 coding DNA: TGTGCCAGCAGTTCTTATACGTCACGGGACATAAATCAGCCCCAGCATTTT. It codes for CASSSYTSRDINQPQHF.

This clonotype has ten or more counts. The V gene is TRBV3-1, the J gene TRBJ2-2; the D gene is possibly TRBD2 (5 bases). V was shortened by 4 bases and J by 0 bases, with 15 bases between the two germline ends. The CDR3 has 17 amino acids. CDR1 and CDR2 (germline): LGHDT, YNNKEL (reference sequence). CDR3 bases: TGTGCCAGCAGCCCCGTGGCGAGCGGCACGAACACCGGGGAGCTGTTTTTT. Translated, it gives CASSPVASGTNTGELFF. Complete variable domain (other parts from reference TRBV3-1 and TRBJ2-2): DTAVSQTPKYLVTQMGNDKSIKCEQNLGHDTMYWYKQDSKKFLKIMFSYNNKELIINETVPNRFSPKSPDKAHLNLHINSLELGDSAVYFCASSPVASGTNTGELFFGEGSRLTVL.

This clonotype was observed at least ten times. This chain joins TRBV6-2 or TRBV6-3 and TRBJ2-5, with D possibly being TRBD2 (5 bases). The CDR3 has 15 residues. In germline, CDR1 is MNHEY, CDR2 SVGEGT. The V gene lost 6 bases and the J gene lost 2 bases, with 16 bases spanning the gap. Here the CDR3 DNA reads TGTGCCAGCAGCCGCCCGCGGCGGGCACAAGAGACCCAGTACTTC. Translating it yields CASSRPRRAQETQYF.

Many counts were recorded for this clonotype. The rearrangement joins TRBV11-2 to TRBJ2-1, with 7 bases identical to TRBD1. Trimming at V came to 3 bases and at J to 8 bases, leaving 7 bases not matched to a gene. Germline loops: CDR1 SGHAT, CDR2 FQNNGV. This CDR3 region has 14 residues. The DNA of the CDR3 is TGTGCCAGCAGCTTGCATACAGGGGACGATGAGCAGTTCTTC. The encoded protein is CASSLHTGDDEQFF.

This clonotype was recorded many times. The chain joins TRBV3-1 to TRBJ2-4; D gene unclear. The CDR3 covers 15 residues. Trimming cost V 3 bases and J 0 bases, with 9 bases left between them. Germline lookup yields CDR1 LGHDT and CDR2 YNNKEL (reference sequence). CDR3 loop: CASSQALVAKNIQYF. The CDR3 DNA reads as TGTGCCAGCAGCCAGGCGCTGGTAGCCAAAAACATTCAGTACTTC.

This clonotype was counted many times. J is TRBJ2-5 and V is TRBV20-1; TRBD2 matches at 10 bases. From germline, CDR1 is DFQATT and CDR2 SNEGSKA (reference sequence). Germline trimming cut 3 bases from V and 0 bases from J; bases unmatched to any gene: 13. This CDR3 has 18 residues. Here the CDR3 DNA reads TGCAGTGCTAGCCGAGGACTAGCGGATACTAGGTACCAAGAGACCCAGTACTTC. This translates into CSASRGLADTRYQETQYF.

This chain links TRBV4-1 with TRBJ2-7; D remains unclear. The CDR3 length is 15 residues. Germline V gives CDR1 MGHRA, CDR2 YSYEKL. Trimming cost V 0 bases and J 0 bases, with 9 bases left between them. The CDR3 nucleotides read TGCGCCAGCAGCCAAGACTACCGAAGCTCCTACGAGCAGTACTTC. Amino acids: CASSQDYRSSYEQYF.

This chain connects TRBV5-8 to TRBJ1-5; 8 bases map to TRBD1. CDR1 is SGHTS, CDR2 YDEGEE, per germline. J gave up 2 bases and V 4 bases, and 5 bases lay outside the gene matches. This CDR3 has 15 amino acids. As DNA, the CDR3 is TGTGCCAGCAGCCCGACGGGACAGGGCAATCAGCCCCAGCATTTT. Its translation: CASSPTGQGNQPQHF.

This chain uses TRBV2 with TRBJ1-6; tentatively, D is TRBD1 (6 bases). V lost 7 bases and J lost 7, with 11 bases in between. Germline CDR1 reads SNHLY; CDR2 reads FYNNEI. The CDR3 spans 13 residues. This CDR3 reads CASNGQFNSPLHF. CDR3 nucleotide sequence: TGTGCCAGCAATGGACAGTTCAATTCACCCCTCCACTTT.

This clonotype was seen a handful of times. Here the CDR3 DNA reads TGTGCCAGTAGCATTGTAGGGGCCTACAATGAGCAGTTCTTC. Translation: CASSIVGAYNEQFF. The J gene is TRBJ2-1, the V gene TRBV19; a possible D gene is TRBD1 (5 bases). The CDR3 contains 14 residues. From germline, CDR1 is LNHDA and CDR2 SQIVND (reference sequence). V was cut by 6 bases and J by 2 bases, with 11 bases left in between.